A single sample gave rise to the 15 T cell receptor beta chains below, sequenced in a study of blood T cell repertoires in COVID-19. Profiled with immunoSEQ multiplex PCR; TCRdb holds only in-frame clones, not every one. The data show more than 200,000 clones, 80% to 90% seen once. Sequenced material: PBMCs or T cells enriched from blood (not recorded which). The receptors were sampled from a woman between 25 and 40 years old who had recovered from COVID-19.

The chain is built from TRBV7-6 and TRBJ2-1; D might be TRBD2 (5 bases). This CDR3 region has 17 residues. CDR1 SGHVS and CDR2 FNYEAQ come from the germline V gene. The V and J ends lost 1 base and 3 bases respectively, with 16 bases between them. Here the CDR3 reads CASSLEVLASYYNEQFF. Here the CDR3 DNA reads TGTGCCAGCAGCTTAGAGGTCCTAGCTTCCTACTACAATGAGCAGTTCTTC. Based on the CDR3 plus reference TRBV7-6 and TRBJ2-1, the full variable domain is GAGVSQSPRYKVTKRGQDVALRCDPISGHVSLYWYRQALGQGPEFLTYFNYEAQQDKSGLPNDRFSAERPEGSISTLTIQRTEQRDSAMYRCASSLEVLASYYNEQFFGPGTRLTVL.

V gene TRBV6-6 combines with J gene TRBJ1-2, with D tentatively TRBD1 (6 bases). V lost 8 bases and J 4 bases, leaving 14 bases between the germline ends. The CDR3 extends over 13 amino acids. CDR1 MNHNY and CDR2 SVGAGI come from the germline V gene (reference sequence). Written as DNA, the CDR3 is TGTGCCAGCGCTGGGGGCGGAGGCTATGGCTACACCTTC. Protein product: CASAGGGGYGYTF.

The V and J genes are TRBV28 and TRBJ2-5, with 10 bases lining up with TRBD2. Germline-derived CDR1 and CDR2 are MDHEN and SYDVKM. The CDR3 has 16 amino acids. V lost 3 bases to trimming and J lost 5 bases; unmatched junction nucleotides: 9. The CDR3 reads CASSFTRVAGGETQYF. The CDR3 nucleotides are TGTGCCAGCAGTTTTACTAGGGTAGCGGGAGGTGAGACCCAGTACTTC.

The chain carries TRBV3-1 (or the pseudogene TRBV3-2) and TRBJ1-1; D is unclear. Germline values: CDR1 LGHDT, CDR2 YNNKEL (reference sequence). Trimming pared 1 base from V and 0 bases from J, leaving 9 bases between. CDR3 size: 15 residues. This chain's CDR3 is CASSQAAIMNTEAFF. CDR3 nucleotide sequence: TGTGCCAGCAGCCAAGCCGCGATCATGAACACTGAAGCTTTCTTT.

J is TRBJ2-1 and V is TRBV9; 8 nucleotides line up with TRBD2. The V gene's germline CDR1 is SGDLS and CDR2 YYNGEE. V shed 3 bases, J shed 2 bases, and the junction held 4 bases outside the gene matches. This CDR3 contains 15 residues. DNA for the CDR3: TGTGCCAGCAGCGCCTGGACTAGCCCCTACAATGAGCAGTTCTTC. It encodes CASSAWTSPYNEQFF.

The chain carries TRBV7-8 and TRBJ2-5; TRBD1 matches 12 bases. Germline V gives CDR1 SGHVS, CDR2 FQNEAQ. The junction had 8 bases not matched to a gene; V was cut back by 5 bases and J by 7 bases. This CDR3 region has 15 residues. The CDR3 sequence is CASSAIMGQGATQYF. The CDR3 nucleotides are TGTGCCAGCAGCGCGATAATGGGACAGGGGGCGACCCAGTACTTC.

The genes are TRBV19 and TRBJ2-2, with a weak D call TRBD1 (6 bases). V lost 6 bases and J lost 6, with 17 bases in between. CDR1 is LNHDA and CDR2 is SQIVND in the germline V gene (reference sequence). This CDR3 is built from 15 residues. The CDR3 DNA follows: TGTGCCAGTAGATTGGGGGCGAGAGTTCCCGGGGAGCTGTTTTTT. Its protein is CASRLGARVPGELFF.

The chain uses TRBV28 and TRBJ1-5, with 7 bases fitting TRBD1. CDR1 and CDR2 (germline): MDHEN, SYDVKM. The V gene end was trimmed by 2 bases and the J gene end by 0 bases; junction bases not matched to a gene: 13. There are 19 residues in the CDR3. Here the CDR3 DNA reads TGTGCCAGCAGTTTAGCAGGACAGGCTGAAAATTATAGCAATCAGCCCCAGCATTTT. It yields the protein CASSLAGQAENYSNQPQHF.

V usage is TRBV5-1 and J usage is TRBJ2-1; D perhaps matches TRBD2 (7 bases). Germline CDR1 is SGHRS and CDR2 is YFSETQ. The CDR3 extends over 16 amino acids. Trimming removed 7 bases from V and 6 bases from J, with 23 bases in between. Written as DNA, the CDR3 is TGCGCCAGCCATGGGGGGGCGTTGCCTCATAGCAATGAGCAGTTCTTC. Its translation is CASHGGALPHSNEQFF.

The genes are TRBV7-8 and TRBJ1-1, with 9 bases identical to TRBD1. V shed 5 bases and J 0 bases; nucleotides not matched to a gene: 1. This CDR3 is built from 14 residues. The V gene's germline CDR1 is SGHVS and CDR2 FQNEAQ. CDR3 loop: CASSTGGLNTEAFF. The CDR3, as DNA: TGTGCCAGCAGCACAGGGGGCTTGAACACTGAAGCTTTCTTT.

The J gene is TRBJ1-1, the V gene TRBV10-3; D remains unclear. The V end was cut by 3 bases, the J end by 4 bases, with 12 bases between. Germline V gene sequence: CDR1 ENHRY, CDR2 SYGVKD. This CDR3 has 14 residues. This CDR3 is CAISETGIGTEAFF. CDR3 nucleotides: TGTGCCATCAGTGAAACGGGGATCGGCACTGAAGCTTTCTTT.

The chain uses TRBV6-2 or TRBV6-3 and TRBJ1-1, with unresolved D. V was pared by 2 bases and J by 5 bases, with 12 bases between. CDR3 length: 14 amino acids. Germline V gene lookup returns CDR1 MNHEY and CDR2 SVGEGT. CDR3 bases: TGTGCCAGCAGTTACCTGGACTGGGATACTGAAGCTTTCTTT. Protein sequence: CASSYLDWDTEAFF.

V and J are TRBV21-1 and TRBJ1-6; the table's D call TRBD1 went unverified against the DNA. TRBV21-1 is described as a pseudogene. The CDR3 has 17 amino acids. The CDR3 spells CASSKPVLGQGKSPLHF. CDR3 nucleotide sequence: TGTGCCAGCAGCAAACCCGTCTTAGGACAGGGGAAATCACCCCTCCACTTT.

CDR3 nucleotides: TGTGCCAGCAAGTTAGCGGGAGCTGGGGAGCTGTTTTTT. Translating gives CASKLAGAGELFF. V gene TRBV28 combines with J gene TRBJ2-2; 9 nucleotides agree with TRBD2. Per germline, CDR1 MDHEN and CDR2 SYDVKM. This CDR3 comprises 13 residues. Losses at the gene ends were 7 bases for V and 8 bases for J; bases not matched to a gene: 5.

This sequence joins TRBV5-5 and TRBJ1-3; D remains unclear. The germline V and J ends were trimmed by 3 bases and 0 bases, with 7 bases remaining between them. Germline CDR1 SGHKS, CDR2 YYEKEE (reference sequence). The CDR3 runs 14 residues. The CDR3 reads CASSSAGSGNTIYF. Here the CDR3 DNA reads TGTGCCAGCAGCTCGGCGGGCTCTGGAAACACCATATATTTT. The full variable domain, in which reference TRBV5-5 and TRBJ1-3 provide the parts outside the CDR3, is DAGVTQSPTHLIKTRGQQVTLRCSPISGHKSVSWYQQVLGQGPQFIFQYYEKEERGRGNFPDRFSARQFPNYSSELNVNALLLGDSALYLCASSSAGSGNTIYFGEGSWLTVV.